This entry is about one T cell receptor beta chain. The repertoire was sequenced with immunoSEQ multiplex PCR; TCRdb's copy has only in-frame clones and lacks some. The table has 95,000 to 130,000 clones, over 90% seen once. The data stem from a study of control samples from healthy donors and cancer patients. Germline-derived CDR1 and CDR2 are LNHDA and SQIVND (reference sequence). V was trimmed by 1 base and J by 1 base, leaving 10 bases between them. The length of the CDR3 is 15 residues. The V and J genes are TRBV19 and TRBJ1-1, with D possibly being TRBD1 (5 bases). The clonotype comes from a man aged 30 to 45 in good health. Sequencing was performed on blood. In DNA form, the CDR3 reads TGTGCCAGTAGTATAGCGCGGGGGACGAACACTGAAGCTTTCTTT. Translating gives CASSIARGTNTEAFF.